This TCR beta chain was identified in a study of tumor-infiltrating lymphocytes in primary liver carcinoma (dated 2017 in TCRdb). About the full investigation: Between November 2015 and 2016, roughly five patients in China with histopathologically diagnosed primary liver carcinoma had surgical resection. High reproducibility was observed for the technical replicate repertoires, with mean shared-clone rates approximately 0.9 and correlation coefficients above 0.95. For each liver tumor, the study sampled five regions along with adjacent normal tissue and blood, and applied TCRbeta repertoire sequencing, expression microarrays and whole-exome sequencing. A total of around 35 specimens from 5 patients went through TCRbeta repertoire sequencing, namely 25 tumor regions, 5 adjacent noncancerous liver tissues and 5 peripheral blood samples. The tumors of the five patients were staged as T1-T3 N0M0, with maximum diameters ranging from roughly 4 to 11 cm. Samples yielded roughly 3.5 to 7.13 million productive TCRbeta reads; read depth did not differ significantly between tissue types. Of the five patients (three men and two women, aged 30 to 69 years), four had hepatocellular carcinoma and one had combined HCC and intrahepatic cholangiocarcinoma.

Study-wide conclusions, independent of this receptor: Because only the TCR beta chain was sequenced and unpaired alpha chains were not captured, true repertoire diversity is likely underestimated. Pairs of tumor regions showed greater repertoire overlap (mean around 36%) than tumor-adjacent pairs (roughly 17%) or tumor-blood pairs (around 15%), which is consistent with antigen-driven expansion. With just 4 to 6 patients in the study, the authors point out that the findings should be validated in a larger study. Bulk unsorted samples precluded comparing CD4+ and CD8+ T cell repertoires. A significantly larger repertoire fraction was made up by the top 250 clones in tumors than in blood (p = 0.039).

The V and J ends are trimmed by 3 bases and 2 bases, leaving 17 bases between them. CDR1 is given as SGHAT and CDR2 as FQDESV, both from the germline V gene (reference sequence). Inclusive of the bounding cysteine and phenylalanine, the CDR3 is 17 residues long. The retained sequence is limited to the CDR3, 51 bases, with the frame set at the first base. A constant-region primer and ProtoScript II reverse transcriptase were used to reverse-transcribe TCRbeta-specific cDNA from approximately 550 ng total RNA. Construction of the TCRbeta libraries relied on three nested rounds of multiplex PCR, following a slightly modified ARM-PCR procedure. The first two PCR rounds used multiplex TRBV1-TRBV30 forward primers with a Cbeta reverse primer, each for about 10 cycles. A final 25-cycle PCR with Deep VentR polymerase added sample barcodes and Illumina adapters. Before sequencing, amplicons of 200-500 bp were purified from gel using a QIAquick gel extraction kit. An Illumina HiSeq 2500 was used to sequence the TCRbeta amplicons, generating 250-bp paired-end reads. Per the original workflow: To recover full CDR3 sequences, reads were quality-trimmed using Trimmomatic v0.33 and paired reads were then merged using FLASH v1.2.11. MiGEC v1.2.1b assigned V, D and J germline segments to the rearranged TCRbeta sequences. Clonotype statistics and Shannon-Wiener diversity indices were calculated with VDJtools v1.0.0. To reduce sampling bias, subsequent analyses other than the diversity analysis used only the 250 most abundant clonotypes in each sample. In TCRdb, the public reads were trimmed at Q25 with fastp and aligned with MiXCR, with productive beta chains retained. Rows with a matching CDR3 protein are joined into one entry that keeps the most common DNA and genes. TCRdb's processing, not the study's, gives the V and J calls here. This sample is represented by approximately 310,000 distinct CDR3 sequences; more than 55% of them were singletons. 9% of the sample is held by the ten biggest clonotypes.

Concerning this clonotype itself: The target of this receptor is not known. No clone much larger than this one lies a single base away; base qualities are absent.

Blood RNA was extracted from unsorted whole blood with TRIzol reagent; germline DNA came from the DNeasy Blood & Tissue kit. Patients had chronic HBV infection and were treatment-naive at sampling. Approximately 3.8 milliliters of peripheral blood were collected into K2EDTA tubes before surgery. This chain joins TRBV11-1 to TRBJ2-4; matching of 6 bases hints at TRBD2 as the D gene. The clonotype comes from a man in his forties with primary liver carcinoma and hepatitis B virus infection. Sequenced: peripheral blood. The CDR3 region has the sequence CASSFPGTRGTKNIQYF. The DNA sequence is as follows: TGTGCCAGCAGCTTTCCTGGGACTCGCGGAACCAAAAACATTCAGTACTTC.